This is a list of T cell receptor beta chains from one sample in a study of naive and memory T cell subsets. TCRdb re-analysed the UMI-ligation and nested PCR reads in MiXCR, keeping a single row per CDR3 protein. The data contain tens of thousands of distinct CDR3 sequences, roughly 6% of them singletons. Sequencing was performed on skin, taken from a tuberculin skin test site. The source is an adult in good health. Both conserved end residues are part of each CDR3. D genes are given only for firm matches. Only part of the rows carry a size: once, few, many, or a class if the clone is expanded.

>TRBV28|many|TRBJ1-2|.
TGTGCCAGCAGTTTATCCTTGACAGGCTATGGCTACACCTTC
CASSLSLTGYGYTF
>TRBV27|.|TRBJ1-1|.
TGTGCCAGCAGTCCGTCAAGGACAGCGAACACTGAAGCTTTCTTT
CASSPSRTANTEAFF
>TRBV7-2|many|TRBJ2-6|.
TGTGCCAGCAGCTTAGGGTTGGGCAGGGCGGCCAACGTCCTGACTTTC
CASSLGLGRAANVLTF
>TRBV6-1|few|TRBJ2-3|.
TGTGCCAGCAGTGAAAGGGCGGTAAGCACAGATACGCAGTATTTT
CASSERAVSTDTQYF
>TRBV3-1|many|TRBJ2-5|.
TGTGCCAGCAGCCAAGAAGTAGGGGGGTGGGAGACCCAGTACTTC
CASSQEVGGWETQYF
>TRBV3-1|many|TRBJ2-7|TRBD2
TGTGCCAGCAGCCAAGTTGTGGCGGGAGCACCCTACGAGCAGTACTTC
CASSQVVAGAPYEQYF
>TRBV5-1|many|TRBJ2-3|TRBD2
TGCGCCAGCATCTGTAAGCGGGAGTTCGCAGATACGCAGTATTTT
CASICKREFADTQYF
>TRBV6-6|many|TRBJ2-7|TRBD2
TGTGCCAGTATAGCGGGATCCTACGAGCAGTACTTC
CASIAGSYEQYF
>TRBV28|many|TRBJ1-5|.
TGTGCCGGCTCTAGGCCAACTAGCAATCAGCCCCAGCATTTT
CAGSRPTSNQPQHF
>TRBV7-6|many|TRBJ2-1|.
TGTGCCAGCAGCTTCGGGGAGGCCAATGAGCAGTTCTTC
CASSFGEANEQFF
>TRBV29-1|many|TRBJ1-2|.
TGCAGCGTTGAGAGGGATTTAATCGGTGGCTACACCTTC
CSVERDLIGGYTF
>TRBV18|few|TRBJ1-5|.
TGTGCCAGCTCAACGACCGCCCATAGCAATCAGCCCCAGCATTTT
CASSTTAHSNQPQHF
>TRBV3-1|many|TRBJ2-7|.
TGTGCCAGCAGCCAAGGTCTACTCGAGCAGTACTTC
CASSQGLLEQYF
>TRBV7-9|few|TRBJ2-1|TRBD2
TGTGCCAGCAGCACGCCGAGTTTCCGTCTAGCGGGCGACAATGAGCAGTTCTTC
CASSTPSFRLAGDNEQFF
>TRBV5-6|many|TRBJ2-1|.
TGTGCCAGCAGCTTTGTCGTCTACAATGAGCAGTTCTTC
CASSFVVYNEQFF
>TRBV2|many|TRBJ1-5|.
TGTGCCAGCCGGACGGATAGCAATCAGCCCCAGCATTTT
CASRTDSNQPQHF
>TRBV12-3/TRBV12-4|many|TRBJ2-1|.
TGTGCCAGCAGTTTAAGTAGCTCCTACAATGAGCAGTTCTTC
CASSLSSSYNEQFF
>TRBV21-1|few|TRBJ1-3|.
TGTGCCAGCAGCCCACCCGGGTCTGGAAACACCATATATTTT
CASSPPGSGNTIYF
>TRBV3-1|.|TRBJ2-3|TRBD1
TGTGCCAGCAGCCAACAGGGGGCTGGAGATACGCAGTATTTT
CASSQQGAGDTQYF
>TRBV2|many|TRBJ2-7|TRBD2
TGTGCCAGCACCGAAGCGGGAGTCGCCTACGAGCAGTACTTC
CASTEAGVAYEQYF
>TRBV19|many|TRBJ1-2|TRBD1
TGTGCCAGTAGGCGATCCCGACAGGGGGCCTATCCGTATGGCTACACCTTC
CASRRSRQGAYPYGYTF
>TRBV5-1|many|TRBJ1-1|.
TGCGCCAGCAGCTTACTGACACGAAAGAACACTGAAGCTTTCTTT
CASSLLTRKNTEAFF